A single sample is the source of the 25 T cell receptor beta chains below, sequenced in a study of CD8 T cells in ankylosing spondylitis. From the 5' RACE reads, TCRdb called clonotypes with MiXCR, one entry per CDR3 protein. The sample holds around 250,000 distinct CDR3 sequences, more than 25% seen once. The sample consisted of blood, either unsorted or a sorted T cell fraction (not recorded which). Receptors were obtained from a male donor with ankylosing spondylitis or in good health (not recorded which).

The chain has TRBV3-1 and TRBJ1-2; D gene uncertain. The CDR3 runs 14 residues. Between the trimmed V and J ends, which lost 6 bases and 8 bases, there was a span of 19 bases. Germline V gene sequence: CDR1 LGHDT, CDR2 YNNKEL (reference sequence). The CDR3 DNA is TGTGCCAGCAGACCCAATATAGTAACCTCAGGCTACACCTTC. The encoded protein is CASRPNIVTSGYTF.

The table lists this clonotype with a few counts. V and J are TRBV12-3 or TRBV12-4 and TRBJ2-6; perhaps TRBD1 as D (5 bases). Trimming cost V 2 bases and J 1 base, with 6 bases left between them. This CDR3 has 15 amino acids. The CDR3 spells CASSLRGSGANVLTF. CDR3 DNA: TGTGCCAGCAGTTTAAGGGGATCTGGGGCCAACGTCCTGACTTTC.

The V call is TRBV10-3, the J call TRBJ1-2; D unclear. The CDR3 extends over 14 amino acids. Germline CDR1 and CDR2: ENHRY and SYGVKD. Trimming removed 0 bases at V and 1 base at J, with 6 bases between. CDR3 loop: CAISESGYNYGYTF. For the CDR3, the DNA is TGTGCCATCAGTGAGTCGGGTTATAACTATGGCTACACCTTC.

CDR3 coding DNA: TGTGCCAGCAGTCCGCAAGAGAGCGGGGGCTACAATGAGCAGTTCTTC. Protein sequence: CASSPQESGGYNEQFF. This chain connects TRBV12-3 or TRBV12-4 to TRBJ2-1; 8 nucleotides align to TRBD2. The length of the CDR3 is 16 residues. With V trimmed by 5 bases and J by 3 bases, 9 bases remained unmatched.

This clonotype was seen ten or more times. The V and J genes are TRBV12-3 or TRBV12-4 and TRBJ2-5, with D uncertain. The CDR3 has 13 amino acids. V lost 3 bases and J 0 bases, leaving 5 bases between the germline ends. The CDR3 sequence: CASSLGNQETQYF. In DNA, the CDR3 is TGTGCCAGCAGTTTGGGGAACCAAGAGACCCAGTACTTC.

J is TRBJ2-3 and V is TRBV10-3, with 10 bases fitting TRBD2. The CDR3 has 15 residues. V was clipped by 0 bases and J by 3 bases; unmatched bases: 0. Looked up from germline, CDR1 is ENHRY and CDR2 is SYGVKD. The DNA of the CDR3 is TGTGCCATCAGTGAGTCACTAGCGGGGACAGATACGCAGTATTTT. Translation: CAISESLAGTDTQYF.

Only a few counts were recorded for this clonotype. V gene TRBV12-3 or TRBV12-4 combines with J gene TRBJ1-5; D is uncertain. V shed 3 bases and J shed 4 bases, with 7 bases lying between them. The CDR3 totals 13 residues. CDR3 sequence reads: CASSFIQNQPQHF. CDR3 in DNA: TGTGCCAGCAGTTTTATACAAAATCAGCCCCAGCATTTT.

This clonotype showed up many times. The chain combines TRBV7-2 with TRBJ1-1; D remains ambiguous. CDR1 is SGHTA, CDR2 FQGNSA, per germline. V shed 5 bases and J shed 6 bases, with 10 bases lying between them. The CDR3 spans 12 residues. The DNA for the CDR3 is TGTGCCAGCAGCGTTCTAGTCGCTGAAGCTTTCTTT. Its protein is CASSVLVAEAFF.

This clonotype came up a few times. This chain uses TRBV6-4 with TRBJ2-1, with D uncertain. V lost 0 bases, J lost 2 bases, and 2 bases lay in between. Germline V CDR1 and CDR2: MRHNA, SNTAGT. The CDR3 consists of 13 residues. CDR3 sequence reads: CASSDSPYNEQFF. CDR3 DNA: TGTGCCAGCAGTGACTCGCCCTACAATGAGCAGTTCTTC.

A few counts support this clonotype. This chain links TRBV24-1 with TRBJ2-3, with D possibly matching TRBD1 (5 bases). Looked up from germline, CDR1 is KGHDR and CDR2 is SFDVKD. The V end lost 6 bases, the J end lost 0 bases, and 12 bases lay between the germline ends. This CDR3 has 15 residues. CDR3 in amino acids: CATSPTGPSTDTQYF. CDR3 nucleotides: TGTGCCACCAGTCCAACAGGCCCCAGCACAGATACGCAGTATTTT.

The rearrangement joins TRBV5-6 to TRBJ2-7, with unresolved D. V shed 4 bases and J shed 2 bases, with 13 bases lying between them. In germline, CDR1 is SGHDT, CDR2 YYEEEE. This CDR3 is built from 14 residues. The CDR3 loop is CASSLTLTAYEQYF. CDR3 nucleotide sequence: TGTGCCAGCAGCCTCACTCTCACAGCCTACGAGCAGTACTTC.

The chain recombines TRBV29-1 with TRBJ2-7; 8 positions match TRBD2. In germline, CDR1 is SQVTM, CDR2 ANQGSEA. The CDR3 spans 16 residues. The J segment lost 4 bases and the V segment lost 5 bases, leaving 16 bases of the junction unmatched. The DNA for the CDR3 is TGCAGCGTTCCCCCCCGGGAGGGACACCACCTTTACGAGCAGTACTTC. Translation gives CSVPPREGHHLYEQYF.

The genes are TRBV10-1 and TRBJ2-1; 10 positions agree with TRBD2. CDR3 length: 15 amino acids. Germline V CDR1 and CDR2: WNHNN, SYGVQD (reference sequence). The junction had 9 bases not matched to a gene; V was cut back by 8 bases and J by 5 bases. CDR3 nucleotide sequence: TGCGCCAGCTCTAAACTAGCGGGGCTCAACAATGAGCAGTTCTTC. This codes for CASSKLAGLNNEQFF.

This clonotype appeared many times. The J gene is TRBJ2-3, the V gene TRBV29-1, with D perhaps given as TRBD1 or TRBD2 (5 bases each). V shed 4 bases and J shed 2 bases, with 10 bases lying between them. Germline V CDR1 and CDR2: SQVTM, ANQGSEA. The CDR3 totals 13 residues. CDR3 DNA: TGCAGCGTTGGGGGACGGAACACAGATACGCAGTATTTT. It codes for CSVGGRNTDTQYF.

The CDR3 here is CSARDISGSTDTQYF. The CDR3 nucleotides are TGCAGTGCTAGAGATATCTCGGGTAGTACAGATACGCAGTATTTT. The V call is TRBV20-1, the J call TRBJ2-3; no clear D gene. The CDR3 contains 15 residues. Germline V gives CDR1 DFQATT, CDR2 SNEGSKA (reference sequence). The V gene lost 0 bases and the J gene lost 3 bases, with 13 bases spanning the gap.

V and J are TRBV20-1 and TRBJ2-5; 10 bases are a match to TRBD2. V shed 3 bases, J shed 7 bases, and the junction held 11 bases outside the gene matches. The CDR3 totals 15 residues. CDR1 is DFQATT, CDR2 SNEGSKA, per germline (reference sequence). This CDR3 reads CSASYGLAGDSTQYF. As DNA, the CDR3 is TGCAGTGCTAGTTACGGTCTAGCGGGGGATTCGACCCAGTACTTC.

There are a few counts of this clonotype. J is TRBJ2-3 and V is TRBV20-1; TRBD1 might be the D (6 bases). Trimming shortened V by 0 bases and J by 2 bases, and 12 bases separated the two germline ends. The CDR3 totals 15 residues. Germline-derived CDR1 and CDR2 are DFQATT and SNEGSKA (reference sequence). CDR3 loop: CSARDWGPTTDTQYF. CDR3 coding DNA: TGCAGTGCTAGAGATTGGGGGCCTACCACAGATACGCAGTATTTT.

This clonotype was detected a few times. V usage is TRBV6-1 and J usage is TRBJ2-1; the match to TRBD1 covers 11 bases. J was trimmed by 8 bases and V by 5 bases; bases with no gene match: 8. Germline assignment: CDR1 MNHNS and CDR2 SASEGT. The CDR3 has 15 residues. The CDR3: CASSPRDRGEDEQFF. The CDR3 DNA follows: TGTGCCAGCAGTCCCCGGGACAGGGGGGAGGATGAGCAGTTCTTC.

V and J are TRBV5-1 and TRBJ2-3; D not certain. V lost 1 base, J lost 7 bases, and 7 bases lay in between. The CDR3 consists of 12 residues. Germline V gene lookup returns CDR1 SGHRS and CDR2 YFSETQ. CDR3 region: CASSLQENTQYF. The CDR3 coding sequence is TGCGCCAGCAGCTTGCAAGAGAATACGCAGTATTTT.

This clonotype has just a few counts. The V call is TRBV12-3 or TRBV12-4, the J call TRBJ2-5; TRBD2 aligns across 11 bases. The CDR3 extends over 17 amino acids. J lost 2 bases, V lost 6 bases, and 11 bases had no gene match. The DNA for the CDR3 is TGTGCCAGCAGGGAGGGGACTAGCGGCATTTTACAAGAGACCCAGTACTTC. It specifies CASREGTSGILQETQYF.

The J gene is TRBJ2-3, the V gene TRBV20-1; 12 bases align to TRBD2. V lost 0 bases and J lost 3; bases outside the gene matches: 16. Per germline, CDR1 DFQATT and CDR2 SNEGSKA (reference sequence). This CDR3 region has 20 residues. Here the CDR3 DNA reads TGCAGTGCTAGAGATTTGACGGGGCTAGCGGGGGGGTTAAGGACAGATACGCAGTATTTT. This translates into CSARDLTGLAGGLRTDTQYF.

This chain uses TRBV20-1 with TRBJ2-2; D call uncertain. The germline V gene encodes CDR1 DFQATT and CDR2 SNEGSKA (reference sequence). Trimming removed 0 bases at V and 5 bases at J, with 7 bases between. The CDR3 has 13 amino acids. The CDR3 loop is CSARDVRTGELFF. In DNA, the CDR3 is TGCAGTGCTAGAGATGTGCGGACCGGGGAGCTGTTTTTT.

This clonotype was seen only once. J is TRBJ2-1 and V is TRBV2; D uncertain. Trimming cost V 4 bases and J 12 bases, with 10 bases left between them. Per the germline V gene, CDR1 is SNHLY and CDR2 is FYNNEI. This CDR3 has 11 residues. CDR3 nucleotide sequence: TGTGCCAGCAGTGCCGTGTCGGGGCAGTTCTTC. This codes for CASSAVSGQFF. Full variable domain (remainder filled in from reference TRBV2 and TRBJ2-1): EPEVTQTPSHQVTQMGQEVILRCVPISNHLYFYWYRQILGQKVEFLVSFYNNEISEKSEIFDDQFSVERPDGSNFTLKIRSTKLEDSAMYFCASSAVSGQFFGPGTRLTVL.

The CDR3 DNA reads TGTGCCAGCAGCATCACGGGGGATACGCAGTATTTT. This sequence encodes CASSITGDTQYF. The chain joins TRBV9 to TRBJ2-3; possible D gene TRBD2, 5 bases. Per germline, CDR1 SGDLS and CDR2 YYNGEE. V was trimmed by 4 bases and J by 6 bases, leaving 9 bases between them. CDR3 size: 12 residues.

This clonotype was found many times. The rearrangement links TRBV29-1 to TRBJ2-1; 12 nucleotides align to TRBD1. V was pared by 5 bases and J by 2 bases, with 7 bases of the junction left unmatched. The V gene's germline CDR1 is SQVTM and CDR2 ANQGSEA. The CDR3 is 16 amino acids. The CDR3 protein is CSVTLGTGGAYNEQFF. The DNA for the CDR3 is TGCAGCGTTACCCTCGGGACAGGGGGCGCCTACAATGAGCAGTTCTTC.